This TCR beta chain was obtained from a study of cytomegalovirus exposure and HLA in healthy donors. Study as a whole: The early release's HLA-typed donors yielded some 85 million unique TCRs.

Vbeta (60) and Jbeta (13) primers were used in the PCR. The method was immunoSEQ multiplex PCR; TCRdb's version includes in-frame clones alone and lacks a portion of them. Among over 120,000 clones, approximately 80% were seen once, and the ten largest hold 3.5% to 5%. This CDR3 is built from 14 residues. CDR1 is SGHRS, CDR2 YFSETQ, per germline. V was clipped by 6 bases and J by 2 bases; unmatched bases: 6. Note on this clone: What it binds is not known.

Whole-study findings and limits: In an earlier analysis, in approximately 570 donors, most V segments appeared productive either ~87% or ~30% of the time. Excluded: some indistinguishable V segments such as TRBV6-2 and TRBV6-3. It was assumed in the presence/absence analyses that sequencing depth was roughly uniform across donors.

The chain couples TRBV5-1 to TRBJ2-7; TRBD2 agrees at 9 bases. Sequenced input: PBMCs. This receptor was taken from a male donor in good health and CMV-seronegative. In DNA form, the CDR3 reads TGCGCCAGCAAGGTAGCGGGGGAGGCCTACGAGCAGTACTTC. This codes for CASKVAGEAYEQYF.